This T cell receptor beta chain is from a study of long-term antiretroviral therapy in people with HIV. The assay, immunoSEQ v3.0, was run at survey level. Produced via immunoSEQ multiplex PCR; TCRdb's table is partial and in-frame only. The sample carries about 21,000 clones, 65% to 80% recorded once. This clone was counted a single time. CDR1 is SGHDT and CDR2 is YYEEEE in the germline V gene. This CDR3 is 14 amino acids long. With 2 bases clipped from V and 7 bases from J, the junction kept 5 bases outside the gene matches. The sample in question was unsorted PBMCs, obtained 4.1 years after starting antiretroviral therapy. The receptor's source is a woman between 40 and 55 years old with HIV. The chain carries TRBV5-6 and TRBJ2-4, with 8 bases that match TRBD1. The CDR3 sequence is CASSFTGGTNIQYF. CDR3 DNA sequence: TGTGCCAGCAGCTTCACAGGGGGGACGAACATTCAGTACTTC.